These T cell receptor beta chains were read from a single sample in a study of blood T cell repertoires in COVID-19. The protocol was immunoSEQ multiplex PCR, while the TCRdb copy is restricted to in-frame clones and leaves out a portion. The data contain about 51,000 clones, 75% to 95% of them singletons. The sample consisted of peripheral blood. The receptors were gathered from a man aged 50 to 60 with acute or convalescent COVID-19. Both conserved end residues are part of each CDR3. D genes are given only for firm matches. Size values are once, few and many counts, or a class for expanded clones, and some rows have none.

>TRBJ2-5|.|TRBV7-2|16|TRBD1
TGTGCCAGCAGCTCCGGGACAGGGATCATACAAGAGACCCAGTACTTC
CASSSGTGIIQETQYF
>TRBJ2-3|.|TRBV6-4|14|TRBD1
TGTGCCAGTGCGACAGGGCCTGGCACAGATACGCAGTATTTT
CASATGPGTDTQYF
>TRBJ2-7|.|TRBV10-3|18|TRBD2
TGTGCCATCAGTCCCTCGGGACTAGCGGGGAGAAGCTCCTACGAGCAGTACTTC
CAISPSGLAGRSSYEQYF
>TRBJ2-3|.|TRBV7-9|17|TRBD2
TGTGCCAGCAGCTCACCCCTATCTAGCGGGGGCACAGATACGCAGTATTTT
CASSSPLSSGGTDTQYF
>TRBJ2-2|.|TRBV7-2|15|.
TGTGCCAGCAGCCTAGAGGGGACAAATACCGGGGAGCTGTTTTTT
CASSLEGTNTGELFF
>TRBJ1-2|.|TRBV6-5|13|.
TGTGCCAGCAGTTACTCGTCGCAGGGTGGCTACACCTTC
CASSYSSQGGYTF
>TRBJ2-1|.|TRBV7-8|16|TRBD2
TGTGCCAGCACCACAATCTTTGGCGGGGGGAGGAGTGAGCAGTTCTTC
CASTTIFGGGRSEQFF
>TRBJ1-1|.|TRBV27|17|.
TGTGCCAGCAGTTCTTTGACAACGCCGGTCGGCCCCACTGAAGCTTTCTTT
CASSSLTTPVGPTEAFF
>TRBJ2-5|.|TRBV7-2|17|TRBD2
TGTGCCAGCAGGGGAAAGAGCGGGGGTACTTACCAAGAGACCCAGTACTTC
CASRGKSGGTYQETQYF
>TRBJ2-7|.|TRBV7-2|15|.
TGTGCCAGCAGCTTAGCTGTGAGCGGCTCCTACGAGCAGTACTTC
CASSLAVSGSYEQYF
>TRBJ1-3|.|TRBV9|16|.
TGTGCCAGCAGCGTAGCGGGTCCCCGCTCTGGAAACACCATATATTTT
CASSVAGPRSGNTIYF
>TRBJ2-3|once|TRBV11-1|13|TRBD2
TGTGCCAGCAGCTCCTGGGGGGGAGATACGCAGTATTTT
CASSSWGGDTQYF
>TRBJ1-3|.|TRBV9|14|.
TGTGCCAGCAGCGCAAACGGGATCGGAAACACCATATATTTT
CASSANGIGNTIYF
>TRBJ2-5|.|TRBV2|11|TRBD2
TGTGCCAGCACGGGGGGGGAGACCCAGTACTTC
CASTGGETQYF
>TRBJ1-4|.|TRBV5-4|14|TRBD1
TGTGCCAGCAGCCACGGACAGGGGGACGAAAAACTGTTTTTT
CASSHGQGDEKLFF
>TRBJ2-7|.|TRBV7-9|13|.
TGTGCCAGCAGCTTGGACATTACCTACGAGCAGTACTTC
CASSLDITYEQYF
>TRBJ1-2|once|TRBV6-5|14|TRBD1
TGTGCCAGCAGGGGACAGGGGTCAAGCTATGGCTACACCTTC
CASRGQGSSYGYTF
>TRBJ2-4|once|TRBV12-3/TRBV12-4|13|.
TGTGCCAGCAGTTTAATCGACAGGCCCATTCAGTACTTC
CASSLIDRPIQYF
>TRBJ2-3|.|TRBV28|17|TRBD2
TGTGCCAGCAGTCTTTTAACTAGCGGGGGAAGCACAGATACGCAGTATTTT
CASSLLTSGGSTDTQYF
>TRBJ1-1|.|TRBV12-5|15|.
TGTGCTAGTGGCCGATATCAGGGAGGGGACACTGAAGCTTTCTTT
CASGRYQGGDTEAFF
>TRBJ2-1|.|TRBV14|12|.
TGTGCCAGCAGCCGACAGGCAAATGAGCAGTTCTTC
CASSRQANEQFF
>TRBJ2-7|medium-sized|TRBV30|12|.
TGTGCCTGGAACCTTAAGACGCGGGAGCAGTACTTC
CAWNLKTREQYF
>TRBJ1-1|.|TRBV19|17|.
TGTGCCAGATTAACCAGGGGTAACGATACTATGAACACTGAAGCTTTCTTT
CARLTRGNDTMNTEAFF
>TRBJ1-1|.|TRBV2|16|TRBD1
TGTGCCAGCAGTGAAGGTTGGACAGGAATGAACACTGAAGCTTTCTTT
CASSEGWTGMNTEAFF
>TRBJ2-7|.|TRBV27|14|TRBD1
TGTGCCAGCAGTTTAAGGGGACAGTCCTACGAGCAGTACTTC
CASSLRGQSYEQYF